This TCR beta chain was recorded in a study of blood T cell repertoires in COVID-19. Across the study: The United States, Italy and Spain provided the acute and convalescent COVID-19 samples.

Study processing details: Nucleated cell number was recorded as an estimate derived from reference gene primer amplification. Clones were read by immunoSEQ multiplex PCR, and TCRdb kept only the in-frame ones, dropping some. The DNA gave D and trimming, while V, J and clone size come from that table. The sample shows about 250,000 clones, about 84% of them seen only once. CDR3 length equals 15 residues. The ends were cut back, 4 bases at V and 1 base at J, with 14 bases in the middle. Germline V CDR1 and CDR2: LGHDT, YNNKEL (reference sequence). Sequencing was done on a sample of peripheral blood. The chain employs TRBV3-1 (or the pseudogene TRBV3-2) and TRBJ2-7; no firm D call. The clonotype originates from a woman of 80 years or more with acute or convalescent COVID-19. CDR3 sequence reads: CASSPRLSSSYEQYF. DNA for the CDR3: TGTGCCAGCAGCCCCCGTCTATCCTCTTCCTACGAGCAGTACTTC.